This TCR beta chain was retrieved from a study of OX40 agonist ivuxolimab in advanced cancers. Clones were sequenced by immunoSEQ multiplex PCR, and TCRdb holds only the in-frame ones, with some missing. The sample includes about 100,000 clones, under 95% of them seen just once. Notes on the study in general: CD8+ T cells averaged more expanded clones than CD4+. Clonal expansion from baseline to week 6 occurred in both CD4+ and CD8+ T cells.

Patients who had autoimmune disease history or got systemic immunosuppression were left out. Remarks on this clone: Antigen specificity is unknown.

The CDR3 is made up of 13 amino acids. Trimming stripped 5 bases from V and 8 bases from J, with 15 bases between. Per germline, CDR1 MDHEN and CDR2 SYDVKM. This TCR was sampled from an adult with an advanced solid tumor such as melanoma, head and neck, liver or kidney cancer. The sequencing used CD4+ or CD8+ T cells sorted from blood, collected in a trial of the OX40 agonist ivuxolimab. V gene TRBV28 combines with J gene TRBJ1-1; no clear D. The CDR3 here is CASSRPDRTEAFF. The CDR3 nucleotides read TGTGCCAGCAGTAGACCGGACCGGACCGAAGCTTTCTTT.